The 3 T cell receptor beta chains reported below all come from one sample, sequenced in a study of control samples from healthy donors and cancer patients. Profiled with immunoSEQ multiplex PCR; TCRdb holds only in-frame clones, not every one. The sample includes 150,000 or so clones, about 90% of them seen just once. The specimen was blood. Receptors were obtained from a man younger than 35 in good health.

This chain connects TRBV24-1 to TRBJ1-1; possibly TRBD1 for D (5 bases). This CDR3 has 12 amino acids. V lost 7 bases and J lost 7, with 12 bases in between. Germline CDR1 is KGHDR and CDR2 is SFDVKD. CDR3 sequence: CATSEWGGEAFF. The CDR3 DNA reads TGTGCCACCAGCGAATGGGGGGGTGAAGCTTTCTTT.

J is TRBJ2-1 and V is TRBV7-6, with TRBD2 identical over 9 bases. The length of the CDR3 is 16 residues. From germline, CDR1 is SGHVS and CDR2 FNYEAQ. V lost 0 bases and J lost 4; bases outside the gene matches: 4. The CDR3: CASSLAAGGLYNEQFF. The DNA of the CDR3 is TGTGCCAGCAGCTTAGCGGCGGGGGGGCTTTACAATGAGCAGTTCTTC.

The genes are TRBV19 and TRBJ2-7; D not certain. Germline CDR1 is LNHDA and CDR2 is SQIVND (reference sequence). The length of the CDR3 is 11 residues. The ends were cut back, 3 bases at V and 6 bases at J, with 6 bases in the middle. The CDR3 reads CASSMGSEQYF. CDR3 sequence (DNA): TGTGCCAGTAGTATGGGAAGCGAGCAGTACTTC. The full variable domain, completed using reference TRBV19 and TRBJ2-7, is DGGITQSPKYLFRKEGQNVTLSCEQNLNHDAMYWYRQDPGQGLRLIYYSQIVNDFQKGDIAEGYSVSREKKESFPLTVTSAQKNPTAFYLCASSMGSEQYFGPGTRLTVT.